This TCR beta chain was observed in a study of T cell repertoires in cytomegalovirus infection. Overall study: HLA-C-restricted CMV epitopes, recently identified, and well-studied HLA-B-restricted ones were used by the study. Matching HLA type, along with CMV infection, was indicated by public TCR beta signatures.

TCRdb ran MiXCR on the reads and lists one entry per CDR3 protein. The top ten hold 10% to 15% of the sample, which has about 770,000 distinct CDR3 sequences, approximately 32% seen once. General observations from the study: The study identified carriers of CMV plus the relevant HLA from cumulative public TCR beta family frequency.

The V and J ends lost 2 bases and 0 bases respectively, with 11 bases between them. The germline V gene encodes CDR1 MNHEY and CDR2 SVGEGT. The CDR3 extends over 16 amino acids. Note on this clonotype: The antigen is undetermined.

This specimen was cultured CD8+ T cells from PBMCs, taken from culture after CMV antigen stimulation. This chain uses TRBV6-2 or TRBV6-3 with TRBJ1-5; D is possibly TRBD1 (6 bases). The TCR comes from a human donor in good health (CMV status not recorded). Some clones in this sample may be carry-over from other donors' samples. The CDR3 loop reads CASSYVGAYSNQPQHF. The DNA of the CDR3 is TGTGCCAGCAGTTACGTGGGGGCTTATAGCAATCAGCCCCAGCATTTT.